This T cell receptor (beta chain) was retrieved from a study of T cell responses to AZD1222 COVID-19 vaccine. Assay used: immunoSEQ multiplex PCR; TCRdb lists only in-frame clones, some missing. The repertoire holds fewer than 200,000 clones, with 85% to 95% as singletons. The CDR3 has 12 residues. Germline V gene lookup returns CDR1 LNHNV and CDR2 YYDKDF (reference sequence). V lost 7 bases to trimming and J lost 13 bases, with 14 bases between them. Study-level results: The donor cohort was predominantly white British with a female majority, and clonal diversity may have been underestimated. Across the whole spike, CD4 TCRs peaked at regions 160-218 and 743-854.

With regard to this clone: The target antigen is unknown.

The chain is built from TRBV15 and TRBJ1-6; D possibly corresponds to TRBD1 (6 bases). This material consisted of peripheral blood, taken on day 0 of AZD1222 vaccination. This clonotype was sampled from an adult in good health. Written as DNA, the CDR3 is TGTGCCACCAACTTCGACGGGGGCCCCCTCCACTTT. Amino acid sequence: CATNFDGGPLHF.